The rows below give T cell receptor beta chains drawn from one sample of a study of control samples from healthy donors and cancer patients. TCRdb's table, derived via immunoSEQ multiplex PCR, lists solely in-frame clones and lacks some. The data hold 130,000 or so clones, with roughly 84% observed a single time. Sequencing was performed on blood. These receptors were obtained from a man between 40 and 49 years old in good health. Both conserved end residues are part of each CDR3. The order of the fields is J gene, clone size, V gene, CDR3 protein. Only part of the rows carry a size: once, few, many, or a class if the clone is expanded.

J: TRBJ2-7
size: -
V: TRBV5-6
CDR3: CASSLVVVGGAEYEQYF

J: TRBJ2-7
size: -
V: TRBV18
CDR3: CASSPQLAAVSREQYF

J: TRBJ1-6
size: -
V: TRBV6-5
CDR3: CASSPTGTNSPLHF

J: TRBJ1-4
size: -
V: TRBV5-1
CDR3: CASSYSDRASHEKLFF

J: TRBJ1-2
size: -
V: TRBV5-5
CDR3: CASSFKGGYGYTF

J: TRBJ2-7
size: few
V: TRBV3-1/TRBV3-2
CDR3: CASSQPGGGYEQYF

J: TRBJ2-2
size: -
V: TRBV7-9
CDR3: CASSLGFTGELFF

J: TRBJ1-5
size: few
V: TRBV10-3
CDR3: CAISEYAGDNQPQHF

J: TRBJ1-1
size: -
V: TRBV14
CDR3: CASSQAGMNTEAFF

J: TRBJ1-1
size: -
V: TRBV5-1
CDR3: CASSVTGRGNTEAFF

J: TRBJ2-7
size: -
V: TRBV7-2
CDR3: CASSLGSARSSYEQYF

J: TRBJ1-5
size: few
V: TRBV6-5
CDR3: CASSYTIYDNQPQHF

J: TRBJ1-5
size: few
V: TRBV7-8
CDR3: CASSLVPVGQPQHF

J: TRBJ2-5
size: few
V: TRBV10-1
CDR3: CAIQTSDQETQYF

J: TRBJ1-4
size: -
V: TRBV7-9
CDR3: CASSAWNSQGEKLFF

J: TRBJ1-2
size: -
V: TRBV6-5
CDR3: CASSYSNRGYGYTF

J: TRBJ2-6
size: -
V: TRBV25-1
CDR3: CASTKRGAGANVLTF

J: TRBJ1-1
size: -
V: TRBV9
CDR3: CASSVQGFMNTEAFF

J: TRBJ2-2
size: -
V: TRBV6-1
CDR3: CASSEESGGITGELFF

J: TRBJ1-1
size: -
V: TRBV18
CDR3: CASSPTGKNTEAFF

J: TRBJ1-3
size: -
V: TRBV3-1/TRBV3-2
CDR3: CASRQGQGATIYF

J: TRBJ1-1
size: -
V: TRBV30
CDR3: CAWRPQGYTEAFF

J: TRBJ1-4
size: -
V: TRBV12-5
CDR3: CASGLRATNEKLFF

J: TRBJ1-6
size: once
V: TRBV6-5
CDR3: CASKRQPSNNSPLHF

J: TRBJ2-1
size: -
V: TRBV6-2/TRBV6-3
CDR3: CASSYPGQRGSSYNEQFF

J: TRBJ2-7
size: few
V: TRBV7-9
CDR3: CASSRQGTGATNPYYEQYF

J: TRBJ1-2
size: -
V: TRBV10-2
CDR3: CASYQGGYTF

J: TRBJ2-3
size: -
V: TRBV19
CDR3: CASSIPPLICTDTQYF

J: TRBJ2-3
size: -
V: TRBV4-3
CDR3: CASSQGGAHTDTQYF

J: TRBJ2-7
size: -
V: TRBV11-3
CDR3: CASNGGSYEQYF

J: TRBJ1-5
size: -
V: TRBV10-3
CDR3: CAISEEYSNQPQHF

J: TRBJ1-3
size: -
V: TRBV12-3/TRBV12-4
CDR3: CASSYGFGNTIYF

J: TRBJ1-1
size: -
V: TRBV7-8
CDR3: CASSLGSAAGTGGTEAFF

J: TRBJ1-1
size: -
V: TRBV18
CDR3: CASSPIEVNTEAFF

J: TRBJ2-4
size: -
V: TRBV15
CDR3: CATRVGLLAKNIQYF

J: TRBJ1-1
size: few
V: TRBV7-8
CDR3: CASSTLIQGRMNTEAFF

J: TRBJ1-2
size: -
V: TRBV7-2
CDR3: CASSSDSGPRGYTF

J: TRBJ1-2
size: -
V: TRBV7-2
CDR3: CASSLNPGTYGYTF

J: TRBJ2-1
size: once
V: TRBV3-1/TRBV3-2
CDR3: CASSPPGQSSYNEQFF

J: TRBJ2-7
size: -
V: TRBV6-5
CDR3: CASRPGPHYEQYF

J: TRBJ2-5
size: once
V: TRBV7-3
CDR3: CASSLTGGGRQETQYF

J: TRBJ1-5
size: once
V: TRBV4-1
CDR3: CASSQDSSRPGAQHF

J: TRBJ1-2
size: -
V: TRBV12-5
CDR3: CASGFEGAGRSYTF

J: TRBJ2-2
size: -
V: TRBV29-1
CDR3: CSVVSRVDTGELFF

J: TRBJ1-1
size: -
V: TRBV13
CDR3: CASSLLGALVTEAFF

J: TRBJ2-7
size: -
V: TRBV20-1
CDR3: CSASPPVLAGFSYEQYF